The next 6 T cell receptor beta chains were all read from a single sample in a study of spatial heterogeneity in lung cancer. As to time point: sample taken at primary tumor resection. MiXCR, run by TCRdb on the 5' RACE reads, gives a single entry per CDR3 protein. Of 8,000 or so distinct CDR3 sequences detected, more than 6% appear once; the ten largest clones hold about 8.6%. Study-wide results and caveats: How many expanded intratumoral alpha and beta TCRs were present tracked the tumor mutation count, which was a count of nonsynonymous mutations.

For these TCRs, the target antigens are not known. Specimen: lung tumor tissue, collected at surgery. These receptors were obtained from a male donor with early-stage non-small cell lung cancer.

Many counts were recorded for this clonotype. The chain has TRBV28 and TRBJ2-3; perhaps TRBD2 as D (5 bases). V was pared by 2 bases and J by 6 bases, with 15 bases between. Germline CDR1 MDHEN, CDR2 SYDVKM. This CDR3 comprises 15 residues. CDR3 amino acids: CASSLRQAGVDTQYF. CDR3 nucleotide sequence: TGTGCCAGCAGTTTACGCCAGGCCGGGGTGGATACGCAGTATTTT.

This clonotype was detected many times. The chain employs TRBV27 and TRBJ2-1, with 8 nucleotides matching TRBD1. The CDR3 has 17 residues. From germline, CDR1 is MNHEY and CDR2 SMNVEV (reference sequence). The ends lost 4 bases at V and 1 base at J; junction bases unmatched: 9. The CDR3 coding sequence is TGTGCCAGCAGTTCCCAACAGGGGGTGGTGTCCTACAATGAGCAGTTCTTC. This translates into CASSSQQGVVSYNEQFF.

This chain uses TRBV30 with TRBJ2-2; weak D call: TRBD1 (6 bases). Trimming cost V 4 bases and J 1 base, with 10 bases left between them. This CDR3 is built from 14 residues. Germline values: CDR1 GTSNPN, CDR2 SVGIG (reference sequence). As DNA, the CDR3 is TGTGCCTGGATCCGACAGGTGAACACCGGGGAGCTGTTTTTT. It encodes CAWIRQVNTGELFF.

This clonotype was seen repeatedly, ten times or more. The chain has TRBV7-9 and TRBJ2-1; 8 bases align to TRBD2. This CDR3 comprises 16 residues. Trimming took 1 base from V and 1 from J; bases not matched to a gene: 3. Germline-derived CDR1 and CDR2 are SEHNR and FQNEAQ (reference sequence). The chain's CDR3 is CASSLGSGGSYNEQFF. CDR3 DNA: TGTGCCAGCAGCTTAGGATCGGGAGGGTCCTACAATGAGCAGTTCTTC.

This clonotype was seen at least ten times. The chain employs TRBV6-5 and TRBJ2-2; D possibly matches TRBD1 or TRBD2 (5 bases each). CDR1 is MNHEY and CDR2 is SVGAGI in the germline V gene. Trimming shortened V by 7 bases and J by 6 bases, and 15 bases separated the two germline ends. This CDR3 comprises 14 residues. The CDR3 coding sequence is TGTGCCAGCACCCCACCAGGGAGAGCCGGGGAGCTGTTTTTT. It specifies CASTPPGRAGELFF.

This clonotype is labeled medium-sized (0.01 to 0.1%). The V and J genes are TRBV3-1 and TRBJ2-5, with D uncertain. Germline values: CDR1 LGHDT, CDR2 YNNKEL (reference sequence). This CDR3 spans 13 amino acids. The V end lost 4 bases, the J end lost 1 base, and 7 bases lay between the germline ends. CDR3 nucleotide sequence: TGTGCCAGCAGCCGCGCGACCCAAGAGACCCAGTACTTC. Amino acids: CASSRATQETQYF.